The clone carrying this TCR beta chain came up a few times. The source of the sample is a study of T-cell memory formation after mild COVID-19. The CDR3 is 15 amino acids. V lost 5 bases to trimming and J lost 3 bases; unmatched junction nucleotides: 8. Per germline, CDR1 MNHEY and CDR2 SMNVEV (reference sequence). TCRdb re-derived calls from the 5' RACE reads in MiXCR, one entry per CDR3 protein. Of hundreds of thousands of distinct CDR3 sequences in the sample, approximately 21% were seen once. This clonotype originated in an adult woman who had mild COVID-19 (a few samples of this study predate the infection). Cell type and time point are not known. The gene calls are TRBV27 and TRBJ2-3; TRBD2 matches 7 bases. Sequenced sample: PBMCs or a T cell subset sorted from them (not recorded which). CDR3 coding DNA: TGTGCCAGCAGTATATGGGGGGGATTTACAGATACGCAGTATTTT. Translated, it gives CASSIWGGFTDTQYF.